This TCR beta chain is from a study of cytomegalovirus exposure and HLA in healthy donors. Whole-study findings and limits: CMV serostatus was the sole immune exposure data available. Later genetic work tied a missense DCLRE1C variant to beta-chain V and J trimming.

V was trimmed by 5 bases and J by 4 bases, leaving 15 bases between them. The CDR3 is 14 residues long. Germline V gene data show CDR1 as SGHTA and CDR2 as FQGNSA. PCR amplification relied on 60 Vbeta primers (plus 13 Jbeta primers). Clones were read by immunoSEQ multiplex PCR, and TCRdb kept only the in-frame ones, dropping some. The repertoire includes 150,000 to 180,000 clones, 74% of them detected once, and around 2.3% sits in the top ten. Concerning this clone itself: Antigen specificity is unknown.

The rearrangement links TRBV7-2 to TRBJ2-7; D is possibly TRBD1 (7 bases). Sequenced input: PBMCs. This TCR derives from a man aged 25-45 years in good health and CMV-seronegative. CDR3 DNA sequence: TGTGCCAGCAGCCCAGGAGGGGGACAGTACGAGCAGTACTTC. It yields the protein CASSPGGGQYEQYF.